These T cell receptor beta chains were read from a single sample in a study of Graves' ophthalmopathy and Graves' hyperthyroidism. From the multiplex PCR reads, TCRdb called clonotypes with MiXCR, one entry per CDR3 protein. The repertoire consists of 680,000 or so distinct CDR3 sequences, with 20% to 25% occurring once and the leading ten covering approximately 7%. Sequenced: peripheral blood. The source of these receptors is a woman younger than 30 with stable Graves' hyperthyroidism. Some clones in this sample may be carry-over from other donors' samples. CDR3s leave out the opening cysteine and the closing phenylalanine or tryptophan.

TRBJ1-5 | TRBV30 | AWSDQDYQPQH
TRBJ1-3 | TRBV6-5 | ASSYSGQGNTIY
TRBJ1-6 | TRBV12-3/TRBV12-4 | ASSFRTGGNSPLH
TRBJ2-7 | TRBV18 | ASSLRTGGEQY
TRBJ2-5 | TRBV6-2/TRBV6-3 | ASRPDRIQETQY
TRBJ1-5 | TRBV19 | ASSASGVGNQPQH
TRBJ1-1 | TRBV7-2 | ASSLAPQGAGNTEAF
TRBJ2-4 | TRBV6-5 | ASSYSLAKNIQY
TRBJ2-7 | TRBV12-3/TRBV12-4 | ASSFASGSPHEQY
TRBJ1-2 | TRBV3-1 | ASSLYVDDGYT
TRBJ1-2 | TRBV2 | ARTTGSNYGYT
TRBJ1-5 | TRBV12-3/TRBV12-4 | ASRTGAQPQH
TRBJ1-2 | TRBV27 | ASSPGTGGPTNYGYT
TRBJ1-2 | TRBV3-1 | ASSQVNAAYGYT
TRBJ1-1 | TRBV19 | ASSIGGAEAF
TRBJ2-7 | TRBV12-3/TRBV12-4 | ASSPRTGAYEQY
TRBJ2-5 | TRBV11-2 | ASSLNQGANRETQY
TRBJ2-4 | TRBV30 | AWSAGLLAKNIQY
TRBJ1-1 | TRBV12-3/TRBV12-4 | VSSRATGSVAF
TRBJ2-7 | TRBV12-3/TRBV12-4 | ASSRETGSYEQY
TRBJ1-1 | TRBV18 | ASSPPGQGGMNTEAF
TRBJ1-2 | TRBV19 | ASSIAVPYGYT
TRBJ1-2 | TRBV20-1 | SAIDRGHRYGYT